This T cell receptor (beta chain) was documented in a study of tumor and adjacent non-tumor tissue in lung cancer. Study summary: Each sample yielded 3.5 million to 5 million productive TCRbeta reads on average.

This CDR3 contains 14 residues. V dropped 8 bases and J dropped 7 bases, with 21 bases sitting between them. The germline V gene encodes CDR1 GTSNPN and CDR2 SVGIG (reference sequence). This clonotype has more than one count but fewer than ten. What it binds is not known. Study outcomes and limitations: Top 100 clones took a larger repertoire share in normal lung. Significantly higher TCR diversity was found in tumor than normal lung.

The template was RNA from unsorted bulk tissue. Donors were chemotherapy-naive, newly diagnosed lung cancer surgical patients in China, August–late 2014. TCRbeta libraries were built with three rounds of nested PCR, modified from ARM-PCR. TCRdb used MiXCR to reprocess the multiplex PCR reads, holding one entry per CDR3 protein. The table shows about 80,000 distinct CDR3 sequences, with about two thirds occurring only once. The J gene is TRBJ1-5, the V gene TRBV30; D not certain. The sequence came from a woman in her sixties or seventies with non-small cell lung cancer. The sample taken for sequencing was lung tumor tissue. The DNA of the CDR3 is TGTGCCCTGGCAACCGGGCCCCGTACGCAGCCCCAGCATTTT. Translated: CALATGPRTQPQHF.